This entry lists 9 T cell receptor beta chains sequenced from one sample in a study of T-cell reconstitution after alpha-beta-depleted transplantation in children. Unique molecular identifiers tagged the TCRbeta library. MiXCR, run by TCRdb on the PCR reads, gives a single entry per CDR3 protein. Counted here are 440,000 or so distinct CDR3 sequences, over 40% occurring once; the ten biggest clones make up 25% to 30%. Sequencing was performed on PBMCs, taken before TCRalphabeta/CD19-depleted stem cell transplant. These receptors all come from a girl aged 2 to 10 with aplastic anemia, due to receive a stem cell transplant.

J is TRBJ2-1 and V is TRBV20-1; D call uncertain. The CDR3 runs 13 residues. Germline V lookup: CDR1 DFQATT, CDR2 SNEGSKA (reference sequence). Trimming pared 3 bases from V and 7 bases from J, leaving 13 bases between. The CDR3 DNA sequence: TGCAGTGCTAGTTTACAGCTTCGAAATGAGCAGTTCTTC. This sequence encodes CSASLQLRNEQFF.

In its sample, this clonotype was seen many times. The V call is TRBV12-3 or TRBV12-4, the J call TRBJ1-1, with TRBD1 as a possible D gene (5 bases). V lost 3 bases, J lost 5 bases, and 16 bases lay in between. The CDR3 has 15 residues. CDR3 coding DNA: TGTGCCAGCAGTTTGCCTAGACAGCGGGGTACTGAAGCTTTCTTT. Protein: CASSLPRQRGTEAFF.

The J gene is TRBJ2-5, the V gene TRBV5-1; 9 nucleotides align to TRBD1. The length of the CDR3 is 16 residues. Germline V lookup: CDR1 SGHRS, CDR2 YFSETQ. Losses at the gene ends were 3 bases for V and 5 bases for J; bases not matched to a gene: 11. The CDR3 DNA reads TGCGCCAGCAGCTCGGGCGAACAGGGGGCTAGGGAGACCCAGTACTTC. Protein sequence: CASSSGEQGARETQYF.

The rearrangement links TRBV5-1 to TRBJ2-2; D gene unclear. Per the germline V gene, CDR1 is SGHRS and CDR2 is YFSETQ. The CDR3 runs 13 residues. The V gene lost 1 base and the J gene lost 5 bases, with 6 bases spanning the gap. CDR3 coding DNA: TGCGCCAGCAGCTTGTTTGAGACCGGGGAGCTGTTTTTT. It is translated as CASSLFETGELFF.

The CDR3 spells CASSLGQPEAFF. In DNA form, the CDR3 reads TGTGCCAGCAGCTTGGGGCAACCTGAAGCTTTCTTT. The chain has TRBV7-2 and TRBJ1-1, with D possibly TRBD1 on 5 matching bases. V lost 3 bases and J lost 6, with 8 bases in between. This CDR3 is built from 12 residues. Germline values: CDR1 SGHTA, CDR2 FQGNSA.

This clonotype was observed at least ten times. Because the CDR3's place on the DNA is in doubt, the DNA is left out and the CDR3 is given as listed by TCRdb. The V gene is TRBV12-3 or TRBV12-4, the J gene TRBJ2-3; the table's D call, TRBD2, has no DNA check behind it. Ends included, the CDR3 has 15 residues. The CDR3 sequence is CASSSSTSRTDTQYF.

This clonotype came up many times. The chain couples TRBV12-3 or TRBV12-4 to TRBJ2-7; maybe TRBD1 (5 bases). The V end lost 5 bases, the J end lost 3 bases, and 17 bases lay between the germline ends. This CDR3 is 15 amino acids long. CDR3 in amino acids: CASSPQVTSGYEQYF. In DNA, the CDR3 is TGTGCCAGCAGTCCACAGGTGACCTCGGGCTACGAGCAGTACTTC.

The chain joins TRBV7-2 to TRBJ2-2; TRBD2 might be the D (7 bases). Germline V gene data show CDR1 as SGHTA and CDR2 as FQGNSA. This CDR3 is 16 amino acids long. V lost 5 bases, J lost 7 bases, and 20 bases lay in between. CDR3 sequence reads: CASSRGGGLADGELFF. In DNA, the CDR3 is TGTGCCAGCAGCAGGGGGGGAGGCCTAGCTGACGGGGAGCTGTTTTTT.

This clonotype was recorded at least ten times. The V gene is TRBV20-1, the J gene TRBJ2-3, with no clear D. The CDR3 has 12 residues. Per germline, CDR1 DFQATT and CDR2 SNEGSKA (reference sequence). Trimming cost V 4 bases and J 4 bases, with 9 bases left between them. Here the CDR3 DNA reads TGCAGTGCTAAGGATAACTCAGATACGCAGTATTTT. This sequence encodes CSAKDNSDTQYF.